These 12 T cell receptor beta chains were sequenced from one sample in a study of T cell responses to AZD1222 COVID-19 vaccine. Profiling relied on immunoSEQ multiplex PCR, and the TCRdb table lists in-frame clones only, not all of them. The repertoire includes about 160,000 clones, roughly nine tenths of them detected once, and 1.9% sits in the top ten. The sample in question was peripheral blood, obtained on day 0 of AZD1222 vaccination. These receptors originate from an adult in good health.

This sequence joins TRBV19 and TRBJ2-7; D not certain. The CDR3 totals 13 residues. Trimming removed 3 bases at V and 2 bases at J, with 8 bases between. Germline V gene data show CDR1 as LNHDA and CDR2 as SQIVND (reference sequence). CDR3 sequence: CASSMTVPYEQYF. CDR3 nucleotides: TGTGCCAGTAGTATGACTGTTCCCTACGAGCAGTACTTC. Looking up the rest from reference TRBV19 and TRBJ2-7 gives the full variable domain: DGGITQSPKYLFRKEGQNVTLSCEQNLNHDAMYWYRQDPGQGLRLIYYSQIVNDFQKGDIAEGYSVSREKKESFPLTVTSAQKNPTAFYLCASSMTVPYEQYFGPGTRLTVT.

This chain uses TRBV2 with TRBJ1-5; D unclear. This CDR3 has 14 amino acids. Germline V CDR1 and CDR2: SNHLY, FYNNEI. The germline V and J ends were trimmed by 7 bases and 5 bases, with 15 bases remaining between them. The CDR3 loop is CASTRTQNYQPQHF. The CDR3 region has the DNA TGTGCCAGCACCAGGACCCAAAATTATCAGCCCCAGCATTTT.

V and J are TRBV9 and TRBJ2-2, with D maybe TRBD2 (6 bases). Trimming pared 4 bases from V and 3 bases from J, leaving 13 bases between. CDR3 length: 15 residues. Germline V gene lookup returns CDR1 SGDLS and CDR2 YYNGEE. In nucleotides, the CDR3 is TGTGCCAGCAGCAAACGGACGGGGGACACCGGGGAGCTGTTTTTT. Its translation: CASSKRTGDTGELFF. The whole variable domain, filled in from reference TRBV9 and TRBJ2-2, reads DSGVTQTPKHLITATGQRVTLRCSPRSGDLSVYWYQQSLDQGLQFLIQYYNGEERAKGNILERFSAQQFPDLHSELNLSSLELGDSALYFCASSKRTGDTGELFFGEGSRLTVL.

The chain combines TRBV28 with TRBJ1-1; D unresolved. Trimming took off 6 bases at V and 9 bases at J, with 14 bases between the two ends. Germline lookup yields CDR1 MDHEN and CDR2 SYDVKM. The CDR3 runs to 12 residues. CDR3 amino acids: CASREGHSKAFF. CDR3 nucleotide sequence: TGTGCCAGCAGAGAGGGCCACAGTAAAGCTTTCTTT.

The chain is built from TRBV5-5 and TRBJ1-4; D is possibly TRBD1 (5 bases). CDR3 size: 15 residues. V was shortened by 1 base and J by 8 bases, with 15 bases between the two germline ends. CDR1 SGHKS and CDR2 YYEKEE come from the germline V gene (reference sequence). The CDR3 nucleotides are TGTGCCAGCAGCTTGCGGTCCAGGGAGGGCGAAAAACTGTTTTTT. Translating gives CASSLRSREGEKLFF.

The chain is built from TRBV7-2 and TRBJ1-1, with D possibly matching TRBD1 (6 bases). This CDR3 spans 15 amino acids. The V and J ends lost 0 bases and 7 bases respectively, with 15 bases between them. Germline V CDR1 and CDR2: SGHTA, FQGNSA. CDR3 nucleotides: TGTGCCAGCAGCTTAGCGGCAGGGGCGATGTATGAAGCTTTCTTT. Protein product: CASSLAAGAMYEAFF.

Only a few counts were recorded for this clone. The CDR3 nucleotides are TGCGCCAGCAGCCTTGACCTCTACGAGCAGTACTTC. As protein: CASSLDLYEQYF. The rearrangement uses TRBV5-1 and TRBJ2-7; D gene ambiguous. The germline V and J ends were trimmed by 4 bases and 3 bases, with 8 bases remaining between them. In germline, CDR1 is SGHRS, CDR2 YFSETQ. CDR3 length: 12 residues.

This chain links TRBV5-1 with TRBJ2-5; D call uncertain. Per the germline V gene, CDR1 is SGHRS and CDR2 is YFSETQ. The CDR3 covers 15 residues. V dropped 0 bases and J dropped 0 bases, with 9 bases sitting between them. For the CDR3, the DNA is TGCGCCAGCAGCTTGGTTTCTCCCAACCAAGAGACCCAGTACTTC. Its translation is CASSLVSPNQETQYF. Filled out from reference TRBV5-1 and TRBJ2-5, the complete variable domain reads KAGVTQTPRYLIKTRGQQVTLSCSPISGHRSVSWYQQTPGQGLQFLFEYFSETQRNKGNFPGRFSGRQFSNSRSEMNVSTLELGDSALYLCASSLVSPNQETQYFGPGTRLLVL.

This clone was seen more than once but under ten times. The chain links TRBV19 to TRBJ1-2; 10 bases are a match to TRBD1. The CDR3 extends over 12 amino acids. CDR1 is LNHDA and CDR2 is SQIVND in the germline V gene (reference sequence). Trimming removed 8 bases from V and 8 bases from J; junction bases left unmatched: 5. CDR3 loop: CASVGTGVGYTF. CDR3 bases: TGTGCCAGTGTTGGGACAGGGGTCGGCTACACCTTC.

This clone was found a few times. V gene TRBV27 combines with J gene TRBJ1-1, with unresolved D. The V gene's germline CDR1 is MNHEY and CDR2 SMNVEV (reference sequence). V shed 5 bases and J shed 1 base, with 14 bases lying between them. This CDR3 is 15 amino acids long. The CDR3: CASSDTGVANTEAFF. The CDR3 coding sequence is TGTGCCAGCAGTGATACGGGAGTGGCGAACACTGAAGCTTTCTTT.

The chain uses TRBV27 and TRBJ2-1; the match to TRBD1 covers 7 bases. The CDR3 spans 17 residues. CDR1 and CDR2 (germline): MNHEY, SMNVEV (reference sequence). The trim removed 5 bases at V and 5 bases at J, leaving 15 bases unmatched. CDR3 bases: TGTGCCAGCAGTCTCAACAGGGGTCTGGGTAGGAACAATGAGCAGTTCTTC. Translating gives CASSLNRGLGRNNEQFF.

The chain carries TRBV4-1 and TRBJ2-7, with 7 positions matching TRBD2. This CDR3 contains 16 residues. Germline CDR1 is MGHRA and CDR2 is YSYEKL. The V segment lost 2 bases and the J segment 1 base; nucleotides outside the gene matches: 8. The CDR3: CASSQSGGRESYEQYF. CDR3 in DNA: TGCGCCAGCAGCCAATCGGGAGGTAGGGAATCCTACGAGCAGTACTTC.